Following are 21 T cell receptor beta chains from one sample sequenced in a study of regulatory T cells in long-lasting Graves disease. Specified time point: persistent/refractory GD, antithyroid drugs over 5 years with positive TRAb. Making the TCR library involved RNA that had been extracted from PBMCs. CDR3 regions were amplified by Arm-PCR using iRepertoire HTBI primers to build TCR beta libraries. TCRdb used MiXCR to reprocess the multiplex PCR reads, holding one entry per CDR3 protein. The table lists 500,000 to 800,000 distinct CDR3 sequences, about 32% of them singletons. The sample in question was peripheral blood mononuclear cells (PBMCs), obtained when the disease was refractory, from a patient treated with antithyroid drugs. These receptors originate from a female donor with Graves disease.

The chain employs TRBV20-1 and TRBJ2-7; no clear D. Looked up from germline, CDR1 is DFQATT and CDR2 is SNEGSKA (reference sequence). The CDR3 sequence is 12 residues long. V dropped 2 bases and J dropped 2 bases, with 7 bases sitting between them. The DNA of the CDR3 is TGCAGTGCTAGATCACCTCCCTACGAGCAGTACTTC. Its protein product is CSARSPPYEQYF.

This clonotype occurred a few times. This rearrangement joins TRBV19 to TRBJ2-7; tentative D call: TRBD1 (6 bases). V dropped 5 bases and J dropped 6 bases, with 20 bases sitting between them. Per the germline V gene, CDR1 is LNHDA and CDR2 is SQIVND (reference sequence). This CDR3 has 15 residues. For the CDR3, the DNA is TGTGCCAGTAGTCCCTATACAGGGACCGTTCCCGAGCAGTACTTC. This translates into CASSPYTGTVPEQYF.

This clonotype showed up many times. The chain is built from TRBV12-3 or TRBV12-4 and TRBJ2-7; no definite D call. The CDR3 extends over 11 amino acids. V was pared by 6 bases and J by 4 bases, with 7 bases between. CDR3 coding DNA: TGTGCCAGCAGCCCCGGATACGAGCAGTACTTC. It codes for CASSPGYEQYF.

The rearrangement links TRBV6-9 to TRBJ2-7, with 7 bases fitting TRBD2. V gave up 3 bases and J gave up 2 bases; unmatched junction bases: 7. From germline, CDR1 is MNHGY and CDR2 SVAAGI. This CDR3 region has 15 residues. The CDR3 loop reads CASSYGLAVPYEQYF. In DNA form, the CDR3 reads TGTGCCAGCAGTTACGGGCTAGCGGTCCCCTACGAGCAGTACTTC.

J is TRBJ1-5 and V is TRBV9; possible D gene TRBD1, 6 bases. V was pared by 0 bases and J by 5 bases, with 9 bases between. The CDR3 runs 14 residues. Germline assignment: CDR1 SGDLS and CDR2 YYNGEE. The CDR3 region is CASSVEGGDQPQHF. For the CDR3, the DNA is TGTGCCAGCAGCGTAGAGGGGGGTGATCAGCCCCAGCATTTT.

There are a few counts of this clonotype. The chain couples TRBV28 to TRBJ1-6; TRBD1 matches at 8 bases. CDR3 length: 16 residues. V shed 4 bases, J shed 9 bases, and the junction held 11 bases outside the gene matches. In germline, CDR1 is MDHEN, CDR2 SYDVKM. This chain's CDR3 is CASSWTPGGASSPLHF. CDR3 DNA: TGTGCCAGCAGTTGGACCCCAGGGGGCGCTTCTTCACCCCTCCACTTT.

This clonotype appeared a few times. The DNA of the CDR3 is TGTGCCAGCAGCTTAATCGCCGGCTACACCTTC. Protein product: CASSLIAGYTF. The chain is built from TRBV7-2 and TRBJ1-2; D is undetermined. V dropped 2 bases and J dropped 8 bases, with 6 bases sitting between them. The germline CDR1 and CDR2 sequences are SGHTA and FQGNSA. There are 11 residues in the CDR3. The full variable domain, its missing parts supplied by reference TRBV7-2 and TRBJ1-2, is GAGVSQSPSNKVTEKGKDVELRCDPISGHTALYWYRQSLGQGLEFLIYFQGNSAPDKSGLPSDRFSAERTGGSVSTLTIQRTQQEDSAVYLCASSLIAGYTFGSGTRLTVV.

CDR3 amino acids: CSVELGREEKLFF. The CDR3 region has the DNA TGCAGCGTTGAGTTGGGCCGGGAAGAAAAACTGTTTTTT. The rearrangement links TRBV29-1 to TRBJ1-4; no clear D. The length of the CDR3 is 13 residues. CDR1 and CDR2 (germline): SQVTM, ANQGSEA. Trimming removed 3 bases from V and 8 bases from J, with 13 bases in between.

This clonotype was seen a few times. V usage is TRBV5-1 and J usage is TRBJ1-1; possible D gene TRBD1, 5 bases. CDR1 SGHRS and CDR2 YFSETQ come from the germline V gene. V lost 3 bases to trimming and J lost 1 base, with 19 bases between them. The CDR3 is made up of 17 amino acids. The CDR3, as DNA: TGCGCCAGCAGCTCCTTTGGTGGGGGATGGGCGAACACTGAAGCTTTCTTT. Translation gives CASSSFGGGWANTEAFF.

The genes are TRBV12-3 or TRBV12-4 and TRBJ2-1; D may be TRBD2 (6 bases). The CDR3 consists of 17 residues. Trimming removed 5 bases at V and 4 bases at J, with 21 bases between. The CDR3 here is CASSPPPGSGPYNEQFF. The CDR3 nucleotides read TGTGCCAGCAGTCCCCCTCCGGGAAGCGGGCCATACAATGAGCAGTTCTTC.

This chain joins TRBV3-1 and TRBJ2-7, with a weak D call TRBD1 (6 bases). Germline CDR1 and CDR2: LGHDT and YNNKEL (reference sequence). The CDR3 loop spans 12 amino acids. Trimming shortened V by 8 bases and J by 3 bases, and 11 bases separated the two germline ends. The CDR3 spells CASGSDSYEQYF. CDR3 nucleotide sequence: TGTGCCAGCGGCTCGGACAGCTACGAGCAGTACTTC.

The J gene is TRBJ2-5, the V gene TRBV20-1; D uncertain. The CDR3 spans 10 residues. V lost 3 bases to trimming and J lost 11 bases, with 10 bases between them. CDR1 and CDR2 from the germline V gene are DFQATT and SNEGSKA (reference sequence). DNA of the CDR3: TGCAGTGCTAGGGAAGCTATACAGTACTTC. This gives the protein CSAREAIQYF.

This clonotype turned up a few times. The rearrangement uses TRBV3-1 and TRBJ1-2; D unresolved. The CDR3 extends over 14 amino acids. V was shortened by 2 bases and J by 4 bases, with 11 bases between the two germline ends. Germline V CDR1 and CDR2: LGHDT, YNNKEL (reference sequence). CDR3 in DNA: TGTGCCAGCAGCCAAAGTGGCCACCGCTATGGCTACACCTTC. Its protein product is CASSQSGHRYGYTF. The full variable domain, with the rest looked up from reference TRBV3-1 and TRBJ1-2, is DTAVSQTPKYLVTQMGNDKSIKCEQNLGHDTMYWYKQDSKKFLKIMFSYNNKELIINETVPNRFSPKSPDKAHLNLHINSLELGDSAVYFCASSQSGHRYGYTFGSGTRLTVV.

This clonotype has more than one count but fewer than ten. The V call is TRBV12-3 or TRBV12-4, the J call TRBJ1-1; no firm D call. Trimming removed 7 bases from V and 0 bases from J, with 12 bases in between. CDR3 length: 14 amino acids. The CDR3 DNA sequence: TGTGCCAGCACCCTTGACGGATTGAACACTGAAGCTTTCTTT. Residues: CASTLDGLNTEAFF.

CDR3 loop: CAWSVLGGNYGYTF. The CDR3 DNA reads as TGTGCCTGGAGTGTATTAGGAGGGAACTATGGCTACACCTTC. This chain links TRBV30 with TRBJ1-2; D ambiguous. The ends were cut back, 0 bases at V and 2 bases at J, with 10 bases in the middle. The CDR3 extends over 14 amino acids. Germline loops: CDR1 GTSNPN, CDR2 SVGIG (reference sequence).

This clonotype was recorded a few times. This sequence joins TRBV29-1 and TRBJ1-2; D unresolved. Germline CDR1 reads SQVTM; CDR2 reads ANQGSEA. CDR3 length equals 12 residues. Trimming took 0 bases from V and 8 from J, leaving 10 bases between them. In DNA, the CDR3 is TGCAGCGTTGAAGATGGGAGTGGGGGCTACACCTTC. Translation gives CSVEDGSGGYTF. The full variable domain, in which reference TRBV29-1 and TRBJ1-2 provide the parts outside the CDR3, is SAVISQKPSRDICQRGTSLTIQCQVDSQVTMMFWYRQQPGQSLTLIATANQGSEATYESGFVIDKFPISRPNLTFSTLTVSNMSPEDSSIYLCSVEDGSGGYTFGSGTRLTVV.

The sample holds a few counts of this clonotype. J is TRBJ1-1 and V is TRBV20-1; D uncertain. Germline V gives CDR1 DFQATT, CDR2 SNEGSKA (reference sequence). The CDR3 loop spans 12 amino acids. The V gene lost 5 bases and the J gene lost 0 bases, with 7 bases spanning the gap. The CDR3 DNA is TGCAGTGCTGCTCGGGTGAACACTGAAGCTTTCTTT. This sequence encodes CSAARVNTEAFF.

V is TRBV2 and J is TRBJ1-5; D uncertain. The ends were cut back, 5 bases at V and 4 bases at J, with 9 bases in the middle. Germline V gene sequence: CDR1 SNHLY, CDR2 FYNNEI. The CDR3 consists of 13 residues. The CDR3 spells CASSTRENQPQHF. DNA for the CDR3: TGTGCCAGCAGTACGAGGGAAAATCAGCCCCAGCATTTT.

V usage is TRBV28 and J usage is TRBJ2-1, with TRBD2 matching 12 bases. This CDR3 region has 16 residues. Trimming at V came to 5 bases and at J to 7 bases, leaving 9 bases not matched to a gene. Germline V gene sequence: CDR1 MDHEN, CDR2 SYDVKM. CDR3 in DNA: TGTGCCAGCAGTATCTCTAGCGGGAGGGCCGGGAATGAGCAGTTCTTC. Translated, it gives CASSISSGRAGNEQFF.

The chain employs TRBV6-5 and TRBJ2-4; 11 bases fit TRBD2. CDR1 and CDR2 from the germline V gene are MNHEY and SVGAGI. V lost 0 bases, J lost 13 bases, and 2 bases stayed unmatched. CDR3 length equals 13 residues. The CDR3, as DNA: TGTGCCAGCAGTTACTCTAGCGGGAGGGGGCAGTACTTC. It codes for CASSYSSGRGQYF.

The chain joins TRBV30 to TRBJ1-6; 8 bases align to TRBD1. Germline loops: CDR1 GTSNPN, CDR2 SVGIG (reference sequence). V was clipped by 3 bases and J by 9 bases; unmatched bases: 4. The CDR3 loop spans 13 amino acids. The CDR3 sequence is CAWRTGVASPLHF. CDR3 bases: TGTGCCTGGAGGACAGGGGTAGCTTCACCCCTCCACTTT.